The 27 T cell receptor beta chains presented below share a single source sample, sequenced in a study of CD8 T cells in Susac syndrome. It was with random hexamers that 0.5 to 1 ug RNA was reverse transcribed. One entry per CDR3 protein, called by TCRdb with MiXCR from the immunoSEQ multiplex PCR reads. Among a few hundred thousand distinct CDR3 sequences, around 85% were seen once, and the ten largest hold under 0.15%. The material sequenced was CD8+ T cells from PBMCs. The receptors were sampled from a human donor with multiple sclerosis.

The V and J genes are TRBV15 and TRBJ2-7, with TRBD1 matching 9 bases. J gave up 3 bases and V 0 bases, and 3 bases lay outside the gene matches. The CDR3 extends over 15 amino acids. Germline V gives CDR1 LNHNV, CDR2 YYDKDF (reference sequence). The CDR3 DNA is TGTGCCACCAGCAGAGATTTGACAGGGGGCTACGAGCAGTACTTC. As protein: CATSRDLTGGYEQYF.

V and J are TRBV2 and TRBJ2-3; no clear D. The CDR3 runs to 15 residues. V lost 1 base and J 2 bases, leaving 10 bases between the germline ends. CDR1 is SNHLY, CDR2 FYNNEI, per germline. CDR3 amino acids: CASSEEGWNTDTQYF. The CDR3 DNA reads TGTGCCAGCAGTGAAGAGGGTTGGAACACAGATACGCAGTATTTT.

The CDR3 DNA follows: TGTGCCAGCAGTCTTCCACGGTTAGGGGACAATGAGCAGTTCTTC. Amino acids: CASSLPRLGDNEQFF. This chain connects TRBV6-1 to TRBJ2-1; D is perhaps TRBD1 (5 bases). The CDR3 totals 15 residues. CDR1 is MNHNS, CDR2 SASEGT, per germline. Trimming pared 5 bases from V and 5 bases from J, leaving 16 bases between.

The rearrangement joins TRBV10-3 to TRBJ2-7, with D unresolved. Looked up from germline, CDR1 is ENHRY and CDR2 is SYGVKD. The V and J ends lost 0 bases and 3 bases respectively, with 3 bases between them. This CDR3 is built from 12 residues. The chain's CDR3 is CAISESDYEQYF. In nucleotides, the CDR3 is TGTGCCATCAGTGAGTCTGACTACGAGCAGTACTTC.

The chain combines TRBV19 with TRBJ2-7, with 8 bases that match TRBD1. Losses at the gene ends were 5 bases for V and 3 bases for J; bases not matched to a gene: 6. CDR3 length equals 14 residues. Germline assignment: CDR1 LNHDA and CDR2 SQIVND (reference sequence). The CDR3 DNA reads TGTGCCAGTAGTTTCGGACAGGGATACTACGAGCAGTACTTC. It yields the protein CASSFGQGYYEQYF.

The chain recombines TRBV14 with TRBJ1-2, with a weak D call TRBD1 (6 bases). The CDR3 sequence is 17 residues long. Trimming took off 1 base at V and 2 bases at J, with 17 bases between the two ends. CDR1 and CDR2 (germline): SGHDN, FVKESK. CDR3 in DNA: TGTGCCAGCAGCCAAGGGGCCCGGACAGAGACCAACTATGGCTACACCTTC. It specifies CASSQGARTETNYGYTF.

V is TRBV5-4 and J is TRBJ1-2; 7 nucleotides line up with TRBD1. Germline CDR1 is SGHNT and CDR2 is YYREEE (reference sequence). The CDR3 contains 15 residues. V was pared by 4 bases and J by 2 bases, with 8 bases of the junction left unmatched. The CDR3 reads CASSPYRGLNYGYTF. The DNA of the CDR3 is TGTGCCAGCAGCCCCTACAGGGGACTAAACTATGGCTACACCTTC.

The V and J genes are TRBV30 and TRBJ1-5; D not resolved. Germline-derived CDR1 and CDR2 are GTSNPN and SVGIG (reference sequence). With 2 bases removed from V and 0 bases from J, the gap between germline ends came to 17 bases. CDR3 length: 17 residues. The CDR3 loop reads CAWSTGVEGYSNQPQHF. The CDR3 DNA reads TGTGCCTGGAGTACGGGTGTCGAAGGCTATAGCAATCAGCCCCAGCATTTT.

V is TRBV4-1 and J is TRBJ1-1, with D maybe TRBD1 (6 bases). V lost 1 base, J lost 6 bases, and 12 bases lay in between. The CDR3 is 14 amino acids. Looked up from germline, CDR1 is MGHRA and CDR2 is YSYEKL. The CDR3, as DNA: TGCGCCAGCAGCCAAGGGAGGGGGGTTGCTGAAGCTTTCTTT. Its protein is CASSQGRGVAEAFF.

This clonotype was observed a handful of times. The gene calls are TRBV6-5 and TRBJ2-5; 8 nucleotides align to TRBD1. Per the germline V gene, CDR1 is MNHEY and CDR2 is SVGAGI. After removal of 0 bases from V and 5 bases from J, the junction contained 5 bases not matched to a gene. The CDR3 consists of 15 residues. The CDR3 region has the DNA TGTGCCAGCAGTTACTCGTCAGGGGGCTATGAGACCCAGTACTTC. It translates to CASSYSSGGYETQYF.

This clonotype was seen a few times. At one boundary the junction diverges from the germline segment, which might be a read error. V and J are TRBV11-1 and TRBJ1-5; 8 nucleotides match TRBD1. This CDR3 is built from 14 residues. Per the germline V gene, CDR1 is SGHAT and CDR2 is FQDESV (reference sequence). The CDR3 bases are TGTGCCGGCAGCCCGGGACAGGGCAATCAGCCCCAGCATTTT. This codes for CAGSPGQGNQPQHF.

The CDR3 DNA sequence: TGCAGCGTGTTGGGTGGGACCGCCGTCTACGAGCAGTACTTC. Amino acid sequence: CSVLGGTAVYEQYF. The chain has TRBV29-1 and TRBJ2-7; D possibly matches TRBD1 or TRBD2 (5 bases each). Germline-derived CDR1 and CDR2 are SQVTM and ANQGSEA. Trimming stripped 6 bases from V and 3 bases from J, with 18 bases between. This CDR3 spans 14 amino acids.

V usage is TRBV30 and J usage is TRBJ2-5; D uncertain. Per germline, CDR1 GTSNPN and CDR2 SVGIG (reference sequence). The CDR3 is 13 amino acids. Trimming took 0 bases from V and 5 from J, leaving 10 bases between them. CDR3 coding DNA: TGTGCCTGGAGTGTGAACTTCTTGGAGACCCAGTACTTC. This encodes CAWSVNFLETQYF.

In its sample, this clonotype was seen once. J is TRBJ2-7 and V is TRBV4-1; maybe TRBD1 (6 bases). Per germline, CDR1 MGHRA and CDR2 YSYEKL. The CDR3 has 15 residues. Trimming pared 1 base from V and 3 bases from J, leaving 13 bases between. CDR3 amino acids: CASSQVEGTNYEQYF. For the CDR3, the DNA is TGCGCCAGCAGCCAAGTAGAGGGGACAAACTACGAGCAGTACTTC.

V gene TRBV16 combines with J gene TRBJ1-2; no firm D call. CDR1 and CDR2 from the germline V gene are KGHSY and FQNENV. Trimming left V 1 base short and J 6 bases short, with 9 bases between. The CDR3 consists of 13 residues. CDR3 amino acids: CASSQYGEDGYTF. CDR3 DNA sequence: TGTGCCAGCAGCCAATATGGGGAAGATGGCTACACCTTC.

The chain recombines TRBV5-5 with TRBJ2-7; D is ambiguous. This CDR3 comprises 15 residues. Trimming shortened V by 5 bases and J by 3 bases, and 18 bases separated the two germline ends. CDR1 is SGHKS and CDR2 is YYEKEE in the germline V gene (reference sequence). CDR3 sequence: CASSTLGSGDYEQYF. The CDR3 DNA reads as TGTGCCAGCAGTACCCTAGGGTCGGGTGACTACGAGCAGTACTTC.

The chain joins TRBV4-1 to TRBJ1-2; a possible D gene is TRBD1 (5 bases). This CDR3 region has 16 residues. V was trimmed by 0 bases and J by 4 bases, leaving 15 bases between them. CDR1 and CDR2 (germline): MGHRA, YSYEKL. The CDR3 DNA is TGCGCCAGCAGCCAAGAAGGGGCCCTCCGGTCCTATGGCTACACCTTC. Translation: CASSQEGALRSYGYTF.

In its sample, this clonotype was seen a few times. V usage is TRBV27 and J usage is TRBJ2-7, with D possibly matching TRBD2 (6 bases). Trimming removed 4 bases from V and 0 bases from J, with 7 bases in between. This CDR3 contains 13 residues. CDR1 is MNHEY, CDR2 SMNVEV, per germline (reference sequence). CDR3 protein: CASSSGVSYEQYF. The CDR3 DNA is TGTGCCAGCAGTTCGGGAGTCTCCTACGAGCAGTACTTC.

This chain links TRBV6-2 or TRBV6-3 with TRBJ1-6; D not certain. The V end lost 4 bases, the J end lost 5 bases, and 6 bases lay between the germline ends. The CDR3 extends over 13 amino acids. Germline V gene sequence: CDR1 MNHEY, CDR2 SVGEGT. As DNA, the CDR3 is TGTGCCAGCAGTTCTCGAGATAATTCACCCCTCCACTTT. It codes for CASSSRDNSPLHF.

This chain joins TRBV4-1 and TRBJ2-3; tentatively, D is TRBD2 (6 bases). This CDR3 region has 16 residues. V lost 0 bases to trimming and J lost 1 base, with 11 bases between them. The germline gives CDR1 MGHRA, CDR2 YSYEKL. The CDR3 reads CASSQDGREGTDTQYF. DNA of the CDR3: TGCGCCAGCAGCCAAGATGGCAGGGAGGGCACAGATACGCAGTATTTT.

The chain joins TRBV19 to TRBJ2-7; TRBD1 matches at 9 bases. The J segment lost 4 bases and the V segment lost 4 bases, leaving 5 bases of the junction unmatched. The CDR3 consists of 14 residues. The V gene's germline CDR1 is LNHDA and CDR2 SQIVND (reference sequence). The CDR3 region is CASSTGQGFYEQYF. The CDR3 DNA sequence: TGTGCCAGTAGTACGGGACAGGGTTTTTACGAGCAGTACTTC.

This sequence joins TRBV6-5 and TRBJ1-1; D not certain. The V gene's germline CDR1 is MNHEY and CDR2 SVGAGI. CDR3 length: 15 amino acids. Trimming stripped 5 bases from V and 6 bases from J, with 19 bases between. The CDR3 sequence is CASSPRSVVWPEAFF. The CDR3 nucleotides are TGTGCCAGCAGTCCCCGGTCCGTAGTCTGGCCTGAAGCTTTCTTT.

The chain joins TRBV29-1 to TRBJ2-3; the D gene could be TRBD1 or TRBD2 (6 bases each). CDR1 is SQVTM, CDR2 ANQGSEA, per germline. Trimming pared 1 base from V and 4 bases from J, leaving 18 bases between. This CDR3 is built from 16 residues. The CDR3 protein is CSVEAWGLGEADTQYF. Written as DNA, the CDR3 is TGCAGCGTTGAAGCATGGGGGCTTGGGGAGGCAGATACGCAGTATTTT.

The rearrangement joins TRBV14 to TRBJ2-3; D remains ambiguous. The CDR3 has 13 residues. V was clipped by 3 bases and J by 6 bases, with 10 bases between them. The V gene's germline CDR1 is SGHDN and CDR2 FVKESK. For the CDR3, the DNA is TGTGCCAGCAGCCAGCTTTTAGTGGATACGCAGTATTTT. Protein: CASSQLLVDTQYF.

The J gene is TRBJ2-1, the V gene TRBV20-1, with 8 bases matching TRBD1. The V segment lost 6 bases and the J segment 6 bases; nucleotides outside the gene matches: 13. CDR3 length: 15 residues. Per the germline V gene, CDR1 is DFQATT and CDR2 is SNEGSKA (reference sequence). The DNA for the CDR3 is TGCAGTGCCGTTTTGCAGGACAGGGAGGTCAATGAGCAGTTCTTC. As protein: CSAVLQDREVNEQFF.

V and J are TRBV25-1 and TRBJ2-7; the D is unclear. Trimming removed 5 bases at V and 6 bases at J, with 14 bases between. Looked up from germline, CDR1 is MGHDK and CDR2 is SYGVNS. The CDR3 runs to 13 residues. The CDR3 spells CASSPSGISEQYF. The CDR3 nucleotides read TGTGCCAGCAGTCCTTCAGGAATTTCCGAGCAGTACTTC.

This chain uses TRBV6-5 with TRBJ2-1; unclear D gene. The germline CDR1 and CDR2 sequences are MNHEY and SVGAGI. Trimming took 2 bases from V and 7 from J, leaving 12 bases between them. The CDR3 has 14 residues. CDR3 sequence (DNA): TGTGCCAGCAGTTACGCGGCGGAATGGAATGAGCAGTTCTTC. Translated: CASSYAAEWNEQFF.